This T cell receptor beta chain was found in a study of blood T cell repertoires in COVID-19. Study summary: Italy, Spain and the United States were the sources of the convalescent and acute COVID-19 samples. Sample material is recorded as cDNA or gDNA derived from T cells, B-cell-depleted T cells, or PBMCs.

Original processing methods: Reference gene primers were amplified, and this amplification served to estimate nucleated cell counts. Using immunoSEQ multiplex PCR, the repertoire was profiled, and TCRdb retains in-frame clones only, with some absent. That table furnishes V, J and clone size, whereas the DNA furnished D and trimming. This sample has about 39,000 clones, with about nine tenths found just once. V was pared by 1 base and J by 6 bases, with 9 bases between. The CDR3 has 14 amino acids. Germline CDR1 MNHEY, CDR2 SVGEGT. The receptor was derived from a man aged 45-60 years with active COVID-19. The specimen sequenced was peripheral blood. The V gene is TRBV6-2 or TRBV6-3, the J gene TRBJ2-2; D may be TRBD1 (6 bases). The CDR3 nucleotides read TGTGCCAGCAGTTACTTCACAGGGTCCGGGGAGCTGTTTTTT. Translated: CASSYFTGSGELFF.